This TCR beta chain was identified in a study of cytomegalovirus exposure and HLA in healthy donors. In the PCR, 60 Vbeta and 13 Jbeta primers were used. Assay: immunoSEQ multiplex PCR; the TCRdb copy retains only in-frame clones and omits some. The sample records under 250,000 clones, around 73% being singletons. The CDR3 runs to 14 residues. Germline lookup yields CDR1 SNHLY and CDR2 FYNNEI. V was trimmed by 4 bases and J by 4 bases, leaving 11 bases between them. This sequence originates from a male donor in good health and CMV-seronegative. The specimen sequenced was PBMCs. V usage is TRBV2 and J usage is TRBJ1-5; TRBD1 is a possible D gene (5 bases). CDR3: CASSGTQVNQPQHF. The DNA for the CDR3 is TGTGCCAGCAGTGGGACACAGGTTAATCAGCCCCAGCATTTT.